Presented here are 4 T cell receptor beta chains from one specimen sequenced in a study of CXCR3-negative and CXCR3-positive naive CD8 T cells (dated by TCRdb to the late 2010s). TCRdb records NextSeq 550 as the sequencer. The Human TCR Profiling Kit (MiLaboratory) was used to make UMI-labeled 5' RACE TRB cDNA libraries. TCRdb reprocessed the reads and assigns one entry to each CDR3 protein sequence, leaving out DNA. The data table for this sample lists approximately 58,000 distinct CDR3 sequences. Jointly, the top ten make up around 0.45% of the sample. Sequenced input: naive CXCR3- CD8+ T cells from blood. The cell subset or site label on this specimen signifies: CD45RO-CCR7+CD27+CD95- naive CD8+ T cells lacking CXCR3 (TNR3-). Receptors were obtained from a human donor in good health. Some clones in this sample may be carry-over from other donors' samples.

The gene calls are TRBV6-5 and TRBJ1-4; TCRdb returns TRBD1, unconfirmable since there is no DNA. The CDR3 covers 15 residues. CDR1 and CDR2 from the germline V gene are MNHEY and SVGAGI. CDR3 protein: CASTPGTPKGEKLFF.

The CDR3 sequence is CSVGDTGGDNSPLHF. The genes are TRBV29-1 and TRBJ1-6; the D gene TCRdb calls, TRBD1, cannot be checked with no DNA. The CDR3 consists of 15 residues. The germline V gene encodes CDR1 SQVTM and CDR2 ANQGSEA.

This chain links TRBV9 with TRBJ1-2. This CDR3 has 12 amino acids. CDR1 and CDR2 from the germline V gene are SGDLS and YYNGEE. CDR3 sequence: CASSVSSYGYTF.

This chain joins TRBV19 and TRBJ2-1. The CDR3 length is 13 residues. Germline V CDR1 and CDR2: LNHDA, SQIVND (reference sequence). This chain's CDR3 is CASSPFGYNEQFF.